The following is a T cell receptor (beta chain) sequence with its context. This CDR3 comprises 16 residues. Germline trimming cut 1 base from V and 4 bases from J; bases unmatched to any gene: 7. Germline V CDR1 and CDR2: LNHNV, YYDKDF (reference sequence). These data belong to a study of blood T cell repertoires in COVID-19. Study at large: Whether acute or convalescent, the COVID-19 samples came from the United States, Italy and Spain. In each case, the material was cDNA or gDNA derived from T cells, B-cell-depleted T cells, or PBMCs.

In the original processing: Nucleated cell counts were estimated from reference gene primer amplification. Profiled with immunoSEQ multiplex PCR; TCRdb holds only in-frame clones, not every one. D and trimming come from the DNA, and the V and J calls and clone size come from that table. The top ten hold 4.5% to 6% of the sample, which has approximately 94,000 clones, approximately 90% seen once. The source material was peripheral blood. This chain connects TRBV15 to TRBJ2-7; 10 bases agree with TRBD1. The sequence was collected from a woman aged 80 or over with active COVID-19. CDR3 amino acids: CATSRGDDRGQYEQYF. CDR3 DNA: TGTGCCACCAGCAGAGGTGATGACAGGGGGCAGTACGAGCAGTACTTC. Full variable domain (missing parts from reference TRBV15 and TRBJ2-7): DAMVIQNPRYQVTQFGKPVTLSCSQTLNHNVMYWYQQKSSQAPKLLFHYYDKDFNNEADTPDNFQSRRPNTSFCFLDIRSPGLGDTAMYLCATSRGDDRGQYEQYFGPGTRLTVT.